This T cell receptor beta chain appears in the sequencing data of a study of blood T cell repertoires in COVID-19. At the level of the study: Researchers got acute and convalescent COVID-19 samples from the United States, Italy and Spain. T cells, B-cell-depleted T cells, or PBMCs provided the cDNA or gDNA that served as material.

Sequencing was performed with immunoSEQ multiplex PCR; in TCRdb, only in-frame clones are kept and a portion is missing. The sample holds some 300,000 clones; around 90% are singletons and the top ten take less than 2%. Participants reported their clinical history, and cohort assignment relied on those reports. Sequencing was performed on PBMCs or T cells enriched from blood (not recorded which). This TCR was recovered from a woman in her thirties or forties who had recovered from COVID-19.

The CDR3 spells CASSPRPGQGITGELFF. The DNA for the CDR3 is TGTGCCAGCAGCCCAAGACCCGGACAGGGTATTACCGGGGAGCTGTTTTTT. The rearrangement links TRBV9 to TRBJ2-2; 8 bases are a match to TRBD1. From germline, CDR1 is SGDLS and CDR2 YYNGEE. The ends lost 4 bases at V and 5 bases at J; junction bases unmatched: 13. This CDR3 spans 17 amino acids. The entire variable domain, with the rest obtained from reference TRBV9 and TRBJ2-2, is as follows: DSGVTQTPKHLITATGQRVTLRCSPRSGDLSVYWYQQSLDQGLQFLIQYYNGEERAKGNILERFSAQQFPDLHSELNLSSLELGDSALYFCASSPRPGQGITGELFFGEGSRLTVL.